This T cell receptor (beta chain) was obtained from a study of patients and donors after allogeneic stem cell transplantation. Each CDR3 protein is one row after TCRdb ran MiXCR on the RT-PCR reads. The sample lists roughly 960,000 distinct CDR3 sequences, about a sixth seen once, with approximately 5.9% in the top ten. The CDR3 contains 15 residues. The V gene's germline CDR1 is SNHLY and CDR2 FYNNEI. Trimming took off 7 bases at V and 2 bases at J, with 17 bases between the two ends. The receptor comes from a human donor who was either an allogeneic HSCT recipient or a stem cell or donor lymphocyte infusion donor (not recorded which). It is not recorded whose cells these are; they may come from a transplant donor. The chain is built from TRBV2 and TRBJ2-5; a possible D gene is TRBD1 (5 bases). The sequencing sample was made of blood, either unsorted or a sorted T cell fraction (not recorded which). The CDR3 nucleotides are TGTGCCAGCAAAGGAGAAGGGGCCCGTCAAGAGACCCAGTACTTC. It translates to CASKGEGARQETQYF.